This T cell receptor (beta chain) was observed in a study of high-grade serous ovarian cancer treatment subgroups. Tumor samples were obtained before definitive surgery or chemotherapy. Trimming removed 8 bases from V and 1 base from J, with 8 bases in between. The CDR3 loop spans 12 amino acids. Germline V gene data show CDR1 as LNHDA and CDR2 as SQIVND (reference sequence). The repertoire was sequenced with immunoSEQ multiplex PCR; TCRdb's copy has only in-frame clones and lacks some. Of around 27,000 clones listed, approximately 79% were seen once; the top ten hold 2.1%. This rearrangement joins TRBV19 to TRBJ1-1, with unresolved D. Sequenced material: tumor tissue. This clonotype was sampled from a human donor with high-grade serous ovarian cancer. The CDR3 DNA sequence: TGTGCCAGTTCCTTTGCGAACACTGAAGCTTTCTTT. Protein: CASSFANTEAFF. The full variable domain, in which reference TRBV19 and TRBJ1-1 provide the parts outside the CDR3, is DGGITQSPKYLFRKEGQNVTLSCEQNLNHDAMYWYRQDPGQGLRLIYYSQIVNDFQKGDIAEGYSVSREKKESFPLTVTSAQKNPTAFYLCASSFANTEAFFGQGTRLTVV.